There are many counts of the clone carrying this TCR beta chain. No antigen is known for it. CDR1 is SGHDT and CDR2 is YYEEEE in the germline V gene. The CDR3 sequence is 13 residues long. The V gene lost 1 base and the J gene lost 7 bases, with 6 bases spanning the gap. The sample is drawn from a study of T cells after yellow fever vaccination. General study results and limits: Repertoires sorted by FACS could include abundant clonotypes that are contaminants from the bulk population. Although the secondary response was weaker, it peaked faster, at day 5 versus 15. Most primary-vaccination clones recurred post-booster (approximately 96% CD4, 85% to 90% CD8).

It was through 5'RACE template switching that TCR cDNA was made, with a universal primer site and UMIs added. In TCRdb, the 5' RACE reads were re-called with MiXCR into one record per CDR3 protein. This sample has a few hundred thousand distinct CDR3 sequences, with roughly 3.5% found just once. This receptor was identified in a man between 18 and 29 years old who received the YFV17D yellow fever vaccine. This chain uses TRBV5-6 with TRBJ1-6, with D possibly TRBD1 on 6 matching bases. The sequencing used PBMCs, collected 15 days after the yellow fever booster vaccination. This chain's CDR3 is CASSLRGNSPLHF. CDR3 nucleotide sequence: TGTGCCAGCAGCTTGAGGGGGAATTCACCCCTCCACTTT.